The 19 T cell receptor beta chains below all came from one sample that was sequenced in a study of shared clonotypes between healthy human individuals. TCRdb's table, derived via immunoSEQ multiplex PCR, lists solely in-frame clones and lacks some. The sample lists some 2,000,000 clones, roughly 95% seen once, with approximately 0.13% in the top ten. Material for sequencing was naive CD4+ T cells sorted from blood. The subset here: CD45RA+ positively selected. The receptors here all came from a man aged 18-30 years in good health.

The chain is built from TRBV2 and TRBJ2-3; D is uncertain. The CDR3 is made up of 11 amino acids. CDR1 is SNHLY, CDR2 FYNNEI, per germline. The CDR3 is CGGSDTDTQYF. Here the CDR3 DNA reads TGTGGAGGAAGCGACACAGATACGCAGTATTTT.

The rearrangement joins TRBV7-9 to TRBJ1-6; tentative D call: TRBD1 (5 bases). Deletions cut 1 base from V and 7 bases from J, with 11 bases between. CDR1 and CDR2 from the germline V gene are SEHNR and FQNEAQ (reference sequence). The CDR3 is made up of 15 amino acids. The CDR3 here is CASSLVGQANSPLHF. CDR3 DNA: TGTGCCAGCAGCTTAGTCGGACAAGCCAATTCACCCCTCCACTTT.

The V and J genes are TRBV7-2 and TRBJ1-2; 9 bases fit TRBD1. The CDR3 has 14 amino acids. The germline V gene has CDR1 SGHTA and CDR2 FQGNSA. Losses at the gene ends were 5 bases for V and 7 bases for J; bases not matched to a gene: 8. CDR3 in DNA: TGTGCCAGCAGCCAGCAGACAGGGGGTAGTGGCTACACCTTC. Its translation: CASSQQTGGSGYTF.

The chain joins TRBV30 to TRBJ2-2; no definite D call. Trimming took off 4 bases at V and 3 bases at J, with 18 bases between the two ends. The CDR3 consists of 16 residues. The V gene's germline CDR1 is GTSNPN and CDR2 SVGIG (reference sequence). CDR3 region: CAWTPPGRTDTGELFF. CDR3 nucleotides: TGTGCCTGGACGCCCCCCGGGCGGACGGACACCGGGGAGCTGTTTTTT.

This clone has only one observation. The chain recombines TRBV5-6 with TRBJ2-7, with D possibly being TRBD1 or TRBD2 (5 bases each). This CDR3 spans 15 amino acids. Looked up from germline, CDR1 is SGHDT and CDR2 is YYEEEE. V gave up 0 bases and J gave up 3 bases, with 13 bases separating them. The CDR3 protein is CASSLAGPSVYEQYF. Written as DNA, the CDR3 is TGTGCCAGCAGCTTGGCGGGGCCCTCAGTCTACGAGCAGTACTTC.

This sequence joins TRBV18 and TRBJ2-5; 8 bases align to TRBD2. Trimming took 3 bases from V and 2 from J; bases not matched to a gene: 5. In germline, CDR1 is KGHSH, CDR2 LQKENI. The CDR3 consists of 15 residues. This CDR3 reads CASSPQRGWQETQYF. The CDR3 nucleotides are TGTGCCAGCTCACCCCAGCGGGGGTGGCAAGAGACCCAGTACTTC.

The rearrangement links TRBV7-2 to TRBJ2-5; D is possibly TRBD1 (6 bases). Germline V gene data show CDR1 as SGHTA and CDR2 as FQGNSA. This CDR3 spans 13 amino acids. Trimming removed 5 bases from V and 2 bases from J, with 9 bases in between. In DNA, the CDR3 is TGTGCCAGCAGCGGGACATGGCAAGAGACCCAGTACTTC. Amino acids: CASSGTWQETQYF.

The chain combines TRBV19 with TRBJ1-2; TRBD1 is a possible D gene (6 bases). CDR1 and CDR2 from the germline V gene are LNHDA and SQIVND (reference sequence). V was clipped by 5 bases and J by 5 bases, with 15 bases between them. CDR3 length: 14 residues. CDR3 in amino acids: CASSLQLGAYGYTF. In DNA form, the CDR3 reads TGTGCCAGTAGTCTACAGCTGGGGGCTTATGGCTACACCTTC. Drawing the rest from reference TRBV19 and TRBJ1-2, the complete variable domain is DGGITQSPKYLFRKEGQNVTLSCEQNLNHDAMYWYRQDPGQGLRLIYYSQIVNDFQKGDIAEGYSVSREKKESFPLTVTSAQKNPTAFYLCASSLQLGAYGYTFGSGTRLTVV.

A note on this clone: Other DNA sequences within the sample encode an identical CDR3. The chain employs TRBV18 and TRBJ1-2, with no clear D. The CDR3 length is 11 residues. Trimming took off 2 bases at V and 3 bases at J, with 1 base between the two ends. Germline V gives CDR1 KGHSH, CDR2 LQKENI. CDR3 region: CASSPDYGYTF. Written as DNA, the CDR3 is TGTGCCAGCTCACCAGACTATGGCTACACCTTC.

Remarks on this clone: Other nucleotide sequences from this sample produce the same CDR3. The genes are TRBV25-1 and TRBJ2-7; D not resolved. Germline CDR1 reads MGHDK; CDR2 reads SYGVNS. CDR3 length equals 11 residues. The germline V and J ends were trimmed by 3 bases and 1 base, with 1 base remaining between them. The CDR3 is CASSDSYEQYF. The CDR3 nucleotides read TGTGCCAGCAGTGATTCCTACGAGCAGTACTTC.

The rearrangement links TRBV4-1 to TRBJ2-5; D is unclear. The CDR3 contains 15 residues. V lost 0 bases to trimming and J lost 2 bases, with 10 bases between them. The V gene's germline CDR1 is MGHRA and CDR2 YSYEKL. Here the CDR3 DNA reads TGCGCCAGCAGCCAAGATTTGAGGAGACAAGAGACCCAGTACTTC. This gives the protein CASSQDLRRQETQYF.

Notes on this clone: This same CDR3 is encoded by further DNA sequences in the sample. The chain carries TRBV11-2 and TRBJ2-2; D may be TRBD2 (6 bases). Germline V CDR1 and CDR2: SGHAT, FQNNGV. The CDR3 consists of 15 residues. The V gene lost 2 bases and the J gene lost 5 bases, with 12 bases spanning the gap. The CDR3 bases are TGTGCCAGCAGCTTAACGAGGCTAGCGACCGGGGAGCTGTTTTTT. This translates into CASSLTRLATGELFF. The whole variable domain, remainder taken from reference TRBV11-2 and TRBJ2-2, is EAGVAQSPRYKIIEKRQSVAFWCNPISGHATLYWYQQILGQGPKLLIQFQNNGVVDDSQLPKDRFSAERLKGVDSTLKIQPAKLEDSAVYLCASSLTRLATGELFFGEGSRLTVL.

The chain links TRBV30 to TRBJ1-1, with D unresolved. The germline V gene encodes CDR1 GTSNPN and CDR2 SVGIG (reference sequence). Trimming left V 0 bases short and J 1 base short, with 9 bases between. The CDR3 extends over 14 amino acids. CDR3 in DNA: TGTGCCTGGAGTGTACTTCTTGCGAACACTGAAGCTTTCTTT. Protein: CAWSVLLANTEAFF.

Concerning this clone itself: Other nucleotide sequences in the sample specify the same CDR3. The CDR3 region is CASSRENSYEQYF. Written as DNA, the CDR3 is TGCGCCAGCAGCAGGGAAAATTCCTACGAGCAGTACTTC. The rearrangement uses TRBV5-1 and TRBJ2-7; no definite D call. The CDR3 is 13 residues long. V was shortened by 4 bases and J by 1 base, with 9 bases between the two germline ends. Per germline, CDR1 SGHRS and CDR2 YFSETQ.

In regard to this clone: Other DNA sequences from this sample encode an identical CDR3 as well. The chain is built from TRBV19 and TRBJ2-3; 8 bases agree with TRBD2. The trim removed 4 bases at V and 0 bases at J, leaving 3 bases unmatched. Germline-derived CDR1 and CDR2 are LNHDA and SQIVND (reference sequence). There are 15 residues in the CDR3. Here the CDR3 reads CASSTTSGSTDTQYF. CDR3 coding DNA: TGTGCCAGTAGTACCACTAGCGGAAGCACAGATACGCAGTATTTT.

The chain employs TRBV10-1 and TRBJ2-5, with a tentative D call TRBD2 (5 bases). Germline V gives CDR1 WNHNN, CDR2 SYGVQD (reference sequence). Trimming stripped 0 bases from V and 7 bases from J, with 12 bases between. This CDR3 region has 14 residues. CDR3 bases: TGCGCCAGCAGTGAGTCGATACTAGTAGCGACCCAGTACTTC. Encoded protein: CASSESILVATQYF.

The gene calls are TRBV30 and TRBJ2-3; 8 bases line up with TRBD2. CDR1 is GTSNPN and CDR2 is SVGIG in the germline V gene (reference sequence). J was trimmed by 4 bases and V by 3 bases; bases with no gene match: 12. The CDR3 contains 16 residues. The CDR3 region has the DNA TGTGCCTGGAGGGCGCCGGGGGGGCTTTTATCAGATACGCAGTATTTT. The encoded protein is CAWRAPGGLLSDTQYF.

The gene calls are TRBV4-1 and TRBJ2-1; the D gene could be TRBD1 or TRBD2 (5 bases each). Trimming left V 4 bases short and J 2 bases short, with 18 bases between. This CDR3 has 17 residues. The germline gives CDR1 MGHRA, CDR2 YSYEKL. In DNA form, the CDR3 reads TGCGCCAGCAGCCGCCCTATAAGTGGGGGTACCTACAATGAGCAGTTCTTC. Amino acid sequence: CASSRPISGGTYNEQFF.

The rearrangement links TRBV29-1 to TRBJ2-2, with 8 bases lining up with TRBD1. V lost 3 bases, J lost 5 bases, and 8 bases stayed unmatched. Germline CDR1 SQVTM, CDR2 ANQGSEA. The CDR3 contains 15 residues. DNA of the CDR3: TGCAGCGTTGATGGGGGTCAGGGGGCGACCGGGGAGCTGTTTTTT. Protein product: CSVDGGQGATGELFF.